This TCR beta chain derives from a study of blood T cell repertoires in COVID-19. V was trimmed by 3 bases and J by 3 bases, leaving 24 bases between them. From germline, CDR1 is SGHDT and CDR2 YYEEEE. This CDR3 has 18 residues. Data came from immunoSEQ multiplex PCR; TCRdb stores just in-frame clones and leaves some out. In the table there are about 250,000 clones, about 85% of which are singletons. This chain links TRBV5-6 with TRBJ1-1; D unresolved. This sequence originates from a man between 18 and 35 years old with active or convalescent COVID-19. Specimen: peripheral blood. CDR3 sequence reads: CASSSSRRRIGPDTEAFF. CDR3 in DNA: TGTGCCAGCAGCTCCTCGAGAAGGAGGATCGGGCCGGACACTGAAGCTTTCTTT.